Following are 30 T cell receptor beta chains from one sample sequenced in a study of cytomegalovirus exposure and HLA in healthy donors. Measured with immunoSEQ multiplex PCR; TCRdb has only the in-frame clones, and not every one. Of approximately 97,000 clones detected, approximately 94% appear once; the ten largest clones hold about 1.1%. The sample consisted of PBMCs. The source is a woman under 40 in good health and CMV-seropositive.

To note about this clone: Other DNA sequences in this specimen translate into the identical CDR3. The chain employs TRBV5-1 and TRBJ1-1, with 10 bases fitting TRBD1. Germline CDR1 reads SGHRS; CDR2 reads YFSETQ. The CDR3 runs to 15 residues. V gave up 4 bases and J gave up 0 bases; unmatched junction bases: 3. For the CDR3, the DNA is TGCGCCAGCAGCCCGGGACAGGGGATGAACACTGAAGCTTTCTTT. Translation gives CASSPGQGMNTEAFF.

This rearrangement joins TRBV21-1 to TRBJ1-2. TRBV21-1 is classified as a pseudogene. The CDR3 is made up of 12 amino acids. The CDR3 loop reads CASLAGGYGYTF. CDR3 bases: TGTGCCAGCTTGGCGGGGGGATATGGCTACACCTTC.

The CDR3 reads CASSPPIAGNQPQHF. The CDR3 coding sequence is TGTGCCAGCAGTCCCCCAATCGCGGGCAATCAGCCCCAGCATTTT. The chain joins TRBV6-6 to TRBJ1-5; no clear D gene. V was shortened by 5 bases and J by 2 bases, with 13 bases between the two germline ends. The CDR3 has 15 residues. The germline V gene has CDR1 MNHNY and CDR2 SVGAGI (reference sequence).

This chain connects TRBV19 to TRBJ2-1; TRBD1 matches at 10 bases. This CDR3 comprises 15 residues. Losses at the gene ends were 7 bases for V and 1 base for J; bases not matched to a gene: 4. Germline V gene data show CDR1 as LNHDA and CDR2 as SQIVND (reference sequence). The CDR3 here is CASIPDRGSYNEQFF. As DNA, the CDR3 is TGTGCCAGTATTCCGGACAGGGGGTCCTACAATGAGCAGTTCTTC.

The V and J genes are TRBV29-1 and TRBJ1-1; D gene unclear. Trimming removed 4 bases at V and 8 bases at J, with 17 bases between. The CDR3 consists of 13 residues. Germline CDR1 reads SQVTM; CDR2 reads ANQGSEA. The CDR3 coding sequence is TGCAGCGTTGGGGAACCGGAGGCTTGGGAAGCTTTCTTT. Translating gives CSVGEPEAWEAFF.

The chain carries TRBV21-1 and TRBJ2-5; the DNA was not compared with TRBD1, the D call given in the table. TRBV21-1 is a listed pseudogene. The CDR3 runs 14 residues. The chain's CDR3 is CASTGQGTGETQYF. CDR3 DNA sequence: TGTGCCAGCACCGGACAGGGAACGGGAGAGACCCAGTACTTC.

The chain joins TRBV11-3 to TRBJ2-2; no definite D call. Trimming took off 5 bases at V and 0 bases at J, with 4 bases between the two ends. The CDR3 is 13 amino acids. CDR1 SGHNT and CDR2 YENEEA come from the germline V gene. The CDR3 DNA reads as TGTGCCAGCAGCGACTCGAACACCGGGGAGCTGTTTTTT. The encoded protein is CASSDSNTGELFF.

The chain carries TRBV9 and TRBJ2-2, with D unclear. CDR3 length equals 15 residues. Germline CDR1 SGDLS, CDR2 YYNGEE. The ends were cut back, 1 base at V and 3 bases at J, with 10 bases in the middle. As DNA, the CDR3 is TGTGCCAGCAGCGTACTGGCTAGTGACACCGGGGAGCTGTTTTTT. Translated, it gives CASSVLASDTGELFF.

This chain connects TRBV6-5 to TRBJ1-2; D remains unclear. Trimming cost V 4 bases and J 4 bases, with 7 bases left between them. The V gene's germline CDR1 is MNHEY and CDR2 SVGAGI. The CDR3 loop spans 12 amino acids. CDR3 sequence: CASSLGLYGYTF. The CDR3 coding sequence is TGTGCCAGCAGTTTAGGACTCTATGGCTACACCTTC.

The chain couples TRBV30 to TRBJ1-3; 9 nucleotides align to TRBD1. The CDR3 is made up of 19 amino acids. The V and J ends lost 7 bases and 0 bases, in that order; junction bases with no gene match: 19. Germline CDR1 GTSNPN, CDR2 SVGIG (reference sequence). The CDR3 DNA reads TGTGCCTCCCGATACGGGACAGGGAAAAATCTCTACTCTGGAAACACCATATATTTT. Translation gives CASRYGTGKNLYSGNTIYF.

CDR3 residues: CASSYSGVTYYGYTF. In nucleotides, the CDR3 is TGTGCCAGCAGTTACTCCGGGGTTACCTACTATGGCTACACCTTC. This sequence joins TRBV6-5 and TRBJ1-2; D call uncertain. CDR1 and CDR2 from the germline V gene are MNHEY and SVGAGI. There are 15 residues in the CDR3. V was pared by 0 bases and J by 3 bases, with 11 bases between.

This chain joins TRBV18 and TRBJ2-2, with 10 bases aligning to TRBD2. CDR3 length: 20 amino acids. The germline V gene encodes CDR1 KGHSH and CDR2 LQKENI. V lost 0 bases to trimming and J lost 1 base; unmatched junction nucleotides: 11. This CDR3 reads CASSPPLASGRNQNTGELFF. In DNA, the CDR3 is TGTGCCAGCTCACCACCGTTGGCTAGCGGGAGAAATCAGAACACCGGGGAGCTGTTTTTT.

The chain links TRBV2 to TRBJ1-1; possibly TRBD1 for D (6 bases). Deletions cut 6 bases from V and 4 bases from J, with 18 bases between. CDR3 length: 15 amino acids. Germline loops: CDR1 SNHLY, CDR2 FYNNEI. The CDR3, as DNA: TGTGCCAGCAGGGGAGCCAGGGGCGAGGGCACTGAAGCTTTCTTT. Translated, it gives CASRGARGEGTEAFF.

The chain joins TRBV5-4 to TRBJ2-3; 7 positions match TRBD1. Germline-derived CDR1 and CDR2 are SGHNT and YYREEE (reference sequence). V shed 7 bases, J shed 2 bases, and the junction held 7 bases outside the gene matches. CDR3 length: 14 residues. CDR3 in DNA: TGTGCCAGCGGCAGGGGGACACACACAGATACGCAGTATTTT. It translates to CASGRGTHTDTQYF.

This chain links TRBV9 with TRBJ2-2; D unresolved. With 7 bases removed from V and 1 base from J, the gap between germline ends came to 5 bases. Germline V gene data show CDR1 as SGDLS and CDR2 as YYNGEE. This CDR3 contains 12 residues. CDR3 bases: TGTGCCAGCTCAAAGAACACCGGGGAGCTGTTTTTT. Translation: CASSKNTGELFF.

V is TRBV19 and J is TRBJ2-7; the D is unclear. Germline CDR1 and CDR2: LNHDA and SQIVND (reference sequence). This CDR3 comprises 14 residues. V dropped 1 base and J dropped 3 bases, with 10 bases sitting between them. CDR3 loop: CASSIVGRGYEQYF. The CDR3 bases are TGTGCCAGTAGTATAGTAGGCAGAGGCTACGAGCAGTACTTC. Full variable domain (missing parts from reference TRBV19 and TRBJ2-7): DGGITQSPKYLFRKEGQNVTLSCEQNLNHDAMYWYRQDPGQGLRLIYYSQIVNDFQKGDIAEGYSVSREKKESFPLTVTSAQKNPTAFYLCASSIVGRGYEQYFGPGTRLTVT.

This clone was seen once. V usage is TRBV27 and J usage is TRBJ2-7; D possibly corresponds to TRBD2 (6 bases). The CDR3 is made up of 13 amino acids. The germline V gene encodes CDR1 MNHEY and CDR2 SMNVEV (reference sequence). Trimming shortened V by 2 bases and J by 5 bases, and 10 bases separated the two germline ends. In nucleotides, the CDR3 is TGTGCCAGCAGTTTACCGGGGGAAGACGAGCAGTACTTC. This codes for CASSLPGEDEQYF.

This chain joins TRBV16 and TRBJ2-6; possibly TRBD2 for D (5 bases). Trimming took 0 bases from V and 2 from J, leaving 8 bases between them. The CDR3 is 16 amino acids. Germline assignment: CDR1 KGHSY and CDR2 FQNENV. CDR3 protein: CASSQSGEPGANVLTF. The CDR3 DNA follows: TGTGCCAGCAGCCAATCCGGGGAACCTGGGGCCAACGTCCTGACTTTC.

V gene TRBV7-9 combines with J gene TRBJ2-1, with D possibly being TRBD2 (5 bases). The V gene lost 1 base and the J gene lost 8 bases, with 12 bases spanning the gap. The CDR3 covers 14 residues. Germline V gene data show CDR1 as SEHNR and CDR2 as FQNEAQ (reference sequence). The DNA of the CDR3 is TGTGCCAGCAGCTTAGGCTCCCTCGGGGATGAGCAGTTCTTC. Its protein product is CASSLGSLGDEQFF. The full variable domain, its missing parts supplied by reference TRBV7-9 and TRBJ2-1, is DTGVSQNPRHKITKRGQNVTFRCDPISEHNRLYWYRQTLGQGPEFLTYFQNEAQLEKSRLLSDRFSAERPKGSFSTLEIQRTEQGDSAMYLCASSLGSLGDEQFFGPGTRLTVL.

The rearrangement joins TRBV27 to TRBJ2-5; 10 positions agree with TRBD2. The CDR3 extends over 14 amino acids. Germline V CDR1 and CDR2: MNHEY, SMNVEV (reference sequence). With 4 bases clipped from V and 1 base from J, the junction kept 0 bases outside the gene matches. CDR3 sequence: CASSWTSGQETQYF. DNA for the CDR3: TGTGCCAGCAGTTGGACTAGCGGCCAAGAGACCCAGTACTTC.

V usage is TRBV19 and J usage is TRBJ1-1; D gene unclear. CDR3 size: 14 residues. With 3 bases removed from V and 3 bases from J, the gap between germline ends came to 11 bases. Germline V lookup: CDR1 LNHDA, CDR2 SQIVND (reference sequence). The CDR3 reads CASSMLQIDTEAFF. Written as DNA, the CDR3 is TGTGCCAGTAGTATGTTACAGATAGACACTGAAGCTTTCTTT.

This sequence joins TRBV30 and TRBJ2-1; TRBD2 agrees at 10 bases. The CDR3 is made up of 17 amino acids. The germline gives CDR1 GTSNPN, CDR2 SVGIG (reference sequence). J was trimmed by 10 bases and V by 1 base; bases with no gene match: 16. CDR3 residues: CAWSAAHRLAGEGEQFF. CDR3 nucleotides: TGTGCCTGGAGTGCGGCCCACCGACTAGCGGGTGAGGGAGAGCAGTTCTTC.

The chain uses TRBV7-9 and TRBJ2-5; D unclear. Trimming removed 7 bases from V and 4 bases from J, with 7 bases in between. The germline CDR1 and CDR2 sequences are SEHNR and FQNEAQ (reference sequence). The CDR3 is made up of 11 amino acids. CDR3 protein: CASTYGETQYF. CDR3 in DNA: TGTGCCAGCACCTACGGAGAGACCCAGTACTTC.

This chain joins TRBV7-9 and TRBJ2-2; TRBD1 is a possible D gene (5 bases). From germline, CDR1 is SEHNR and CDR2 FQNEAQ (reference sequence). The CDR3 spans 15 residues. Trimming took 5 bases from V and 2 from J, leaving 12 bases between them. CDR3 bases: TGTGCCAGCAGCCCTCCAGGGTACAACACCGGGGAGCTGTTTTTT. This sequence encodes CASSPPGYNTGELFF.

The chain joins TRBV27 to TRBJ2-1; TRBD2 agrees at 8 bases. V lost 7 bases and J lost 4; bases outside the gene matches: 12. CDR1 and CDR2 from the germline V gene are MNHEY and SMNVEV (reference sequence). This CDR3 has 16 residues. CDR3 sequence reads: CASTRGWTSSYNEQFF. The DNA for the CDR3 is TGTGCCAGCACCCGGGGCTGGACTAGCAGTTACAATGAGCAGTTCTTC.

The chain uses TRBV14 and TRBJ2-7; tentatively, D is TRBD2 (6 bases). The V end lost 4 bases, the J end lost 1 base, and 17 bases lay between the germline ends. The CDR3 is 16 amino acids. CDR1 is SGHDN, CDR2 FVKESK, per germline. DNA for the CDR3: TGTGCCAGCAGCCTGACGGACTACACAACGTCCTACGAGCAGTACTTC. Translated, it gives CASSLTDYTTSYEQYF.

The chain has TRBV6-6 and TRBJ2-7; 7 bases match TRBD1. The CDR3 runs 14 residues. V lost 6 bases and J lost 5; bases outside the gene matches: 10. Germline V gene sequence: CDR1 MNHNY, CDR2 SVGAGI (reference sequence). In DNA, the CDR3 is TGTGCCAGCAGGGGGCCCACAGGGGCGAACGAGCAGTACTTC. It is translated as CASRGPTGANEQYF.

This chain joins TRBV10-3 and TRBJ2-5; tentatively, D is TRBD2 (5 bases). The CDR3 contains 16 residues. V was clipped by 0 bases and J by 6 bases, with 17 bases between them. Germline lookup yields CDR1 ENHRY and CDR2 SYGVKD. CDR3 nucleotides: TGTGCCATCAGTGAGTCTGAAGGGAGTAGCAGGCAGACCCAGTACTTC. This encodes CAISESEGSSRQTQYF.

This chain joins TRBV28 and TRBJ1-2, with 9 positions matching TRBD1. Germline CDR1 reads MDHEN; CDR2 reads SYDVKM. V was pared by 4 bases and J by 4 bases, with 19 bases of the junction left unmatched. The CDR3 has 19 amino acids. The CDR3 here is CASSSPIGGFGQGSYGYTF. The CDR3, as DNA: TGTGCCAGCAGTTCCCCTATCGGGGGGTTCGGACAGGGGTCCTATGGCTACACCTTC.

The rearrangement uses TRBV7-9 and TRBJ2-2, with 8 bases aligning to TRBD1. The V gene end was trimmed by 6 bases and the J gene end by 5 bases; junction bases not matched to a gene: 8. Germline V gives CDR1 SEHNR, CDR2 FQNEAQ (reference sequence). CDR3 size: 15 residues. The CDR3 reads CASRDRQGLTGELFF. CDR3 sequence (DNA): TGTGCCAGCAGGGACAGACAGGGGTTGACCGGGGAGCTGTTTTTT.